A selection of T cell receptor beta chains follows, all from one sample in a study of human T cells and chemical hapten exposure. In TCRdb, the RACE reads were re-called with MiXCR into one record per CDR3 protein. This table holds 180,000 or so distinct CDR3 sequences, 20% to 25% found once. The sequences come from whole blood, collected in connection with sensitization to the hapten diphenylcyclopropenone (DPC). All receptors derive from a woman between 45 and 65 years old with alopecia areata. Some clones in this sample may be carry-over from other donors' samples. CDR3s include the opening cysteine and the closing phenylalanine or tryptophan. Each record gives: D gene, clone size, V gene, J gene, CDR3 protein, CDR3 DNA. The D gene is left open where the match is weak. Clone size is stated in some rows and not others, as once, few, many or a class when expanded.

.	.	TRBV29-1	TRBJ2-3	CSVGPRTDTQYF	TGCAGCGTTGGTCCTCGCACAGATACGCAGTATTTT
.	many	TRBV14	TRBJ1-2	CASSQERASGYTF	TGTGCCAGCAGCCAAGAAAGGGCTAGTGGCTACACCTTC
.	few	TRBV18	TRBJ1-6	CASSRTGYNSPLHF	TGTGCCAGCTCCCGTACAGGGTATAATTCACCCCTCCACTTT
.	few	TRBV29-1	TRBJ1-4	CSVAPGQSREKLFF	TGCAGCGTTGCCCCGGGGCAGTCTAGAGAAAAACTGTTTTTT
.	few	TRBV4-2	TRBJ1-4	CASSQVGVRDTEKLFF	TGTGCCAGCAGCCAAGTAGGCGTCAGGGACACTGAAAAACTGTTTTTT
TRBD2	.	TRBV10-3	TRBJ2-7	CATKGLAGALYEQYF	TGTGCCACCAAGGGACTAGCGGGAGCCCTTTACGAGCAGTACTTC
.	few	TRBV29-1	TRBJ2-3	CSVYPAYSTDTQYF	TGCAGTGTTTACCCAGCCTATAGCACAGATACGCAGTATTTT
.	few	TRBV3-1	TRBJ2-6	CASSSRPSGANVLTF	TGTGCCAGCAGCTCACGCCCTTCTGGGGCCAACGTCCTGACTTTC
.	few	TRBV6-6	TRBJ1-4	CASSYGEKLFF	TGTGCCAGCAGTTACGGAGAAAAACTGTTTTTT
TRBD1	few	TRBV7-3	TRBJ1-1	CASSPGQGAANAEAFF	TGTGCCAGCAGCCCAGGACAGGGGGCGGCGAATGCTGAAGCTTTCTTT
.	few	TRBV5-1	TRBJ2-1	CASMTSGRHNEQFF	TGCGCCAGCATGACCAGCGGGCGACACAATGAGCAGTTCTTC
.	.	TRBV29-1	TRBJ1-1	CSVGGYSDTEAFF	TGCAGCGTTGGGGGGTATAGCGACACTGAAGCTTTCTTT
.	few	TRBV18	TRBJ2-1	CASSPPSASPPYRNEQFF	TGTGCCAGCTCACCACCTAGCGCCAGCCCCCCATACAGGAATGAGCAGTTCTTC
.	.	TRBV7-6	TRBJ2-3	CASSLVSTTDTQYF	TGTGCCAGCAGCTTAGTCAGCACCACAGATACGCAGTATTTT